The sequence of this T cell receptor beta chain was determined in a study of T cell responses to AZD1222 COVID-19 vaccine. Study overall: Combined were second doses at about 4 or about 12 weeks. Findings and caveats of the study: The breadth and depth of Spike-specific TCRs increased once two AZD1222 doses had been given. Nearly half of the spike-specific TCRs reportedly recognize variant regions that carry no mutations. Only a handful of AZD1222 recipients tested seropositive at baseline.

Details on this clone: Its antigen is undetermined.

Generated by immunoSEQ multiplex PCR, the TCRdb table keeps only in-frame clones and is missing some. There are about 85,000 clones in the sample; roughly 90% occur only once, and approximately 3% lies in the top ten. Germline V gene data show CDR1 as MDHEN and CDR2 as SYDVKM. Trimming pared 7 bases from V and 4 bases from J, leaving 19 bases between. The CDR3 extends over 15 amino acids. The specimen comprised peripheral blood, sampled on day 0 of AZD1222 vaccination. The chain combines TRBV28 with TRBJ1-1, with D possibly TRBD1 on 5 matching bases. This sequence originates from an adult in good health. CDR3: CASTPPGVSSTEAFF. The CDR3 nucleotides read TGTGCCAGCACCCCCCCGGGGGTATCGAGCACTGAAGCTTTCTTT.